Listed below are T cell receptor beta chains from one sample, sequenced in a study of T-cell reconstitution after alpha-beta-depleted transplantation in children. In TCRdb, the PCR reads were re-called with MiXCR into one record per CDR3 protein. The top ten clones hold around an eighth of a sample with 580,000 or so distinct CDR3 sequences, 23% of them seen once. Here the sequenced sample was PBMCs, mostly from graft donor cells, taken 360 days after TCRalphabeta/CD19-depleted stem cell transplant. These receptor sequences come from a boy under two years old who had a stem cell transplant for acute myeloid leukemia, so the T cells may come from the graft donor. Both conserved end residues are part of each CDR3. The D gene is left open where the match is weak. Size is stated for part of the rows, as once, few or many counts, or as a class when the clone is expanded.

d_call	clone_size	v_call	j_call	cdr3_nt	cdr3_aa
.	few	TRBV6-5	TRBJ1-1	TGTGCCAGCAGTTACAAGGCACTGAACACTGAAGCTTTCTTT	CASSYKALNTEAFF
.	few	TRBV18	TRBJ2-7	TGTGCCAGCTCACCACCGGCAGGGCCCTACGAGCAGTACTTC	CASSPPAGPYEQYF
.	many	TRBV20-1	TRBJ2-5	TGCAGTGCTAGAGAGGTTGGTCCGGACCAAGAGACCCAGTACTTC	CSAREVGPDQETQYF
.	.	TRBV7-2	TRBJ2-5	TGTGCCAGCAGCCCCCCCGGACGTACCCAAGAGACCCAGTACTTC	CASSPPGRTQETQYF
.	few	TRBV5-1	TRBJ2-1	TGCGCCAGCAGCTTGGGGGGGGATGCCTACAATGAGCAGTTCTTC	CASSLGGDAYNEQFF
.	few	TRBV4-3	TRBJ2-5	TGCGCCAGCAGCCAAGGAGTCTATGGGGAGACCCAGTACTTC	CASSQGVYGETQYF
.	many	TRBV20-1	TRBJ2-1	TGCAGTGCTAGAGCCCGTGAGTCGGGGATCGAGCAGTTCTTC	CSARARESGIEQFF
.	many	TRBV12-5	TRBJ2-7	TGTGCTAGTGGCCTTGGGTCCTACTACGAGCAGTACTTC	CASGLGSYYEQYF
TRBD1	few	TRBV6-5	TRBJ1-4	TGTGCCAGCAGTTGGGGGACAGGGCTTAATGAAAAACTGTTTTTT	CASSWGTGLNEKLFF
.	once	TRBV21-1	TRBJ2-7	TGTGCCAGCAGCAAATGGGGCTACAAAGCCCAGAGGGACTACGAGCAGTACTTC	CASSKWGYKAQRDYEQYF
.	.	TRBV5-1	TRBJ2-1	TGCGCCAGCAGCCCTGGGCCGGGGGTATCCTACAATGAGCAGTTCTTC	CASSPGPGVSYNEQFF
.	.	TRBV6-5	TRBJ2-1	TGTGCCAGCAGCTACCGCCTGGGGCGTAGGGGGGAGCAGTTCTTC	CASSYRLGRRGEQFF
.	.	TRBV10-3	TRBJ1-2	TGTGCCATCAGTGGGGGTAACTATGGCTACACCTTC	CAISGGNYGYTF
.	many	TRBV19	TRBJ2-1	TGTGCCAGTACCCCGGCAGGGAGCTCCTACAATGAGCAGTTCTTC	CASTPAGSSYNEQFF
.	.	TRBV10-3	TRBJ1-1	TGTGCCATCAGTGAGGTCAGTGATAACACTGAAGCTTTCTTT	CAISEVSDNTEAFF
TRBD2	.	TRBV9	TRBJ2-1	TGTGCCAGCAGCGTAGCCCATAGCGGGGGGCGAAACAATGAGCAGTTCTTC	CASSVAHSGGRNNEQFF
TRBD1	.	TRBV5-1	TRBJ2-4	TGCGCCAGCAGCCCGGGACAGGGGAGGGACATTCAGTACTTC	CASSPGQGRDIQYF
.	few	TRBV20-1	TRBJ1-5	TGCAGTGCTAGAGTGTCGGGGGGCAATCAGCCCCAGCATTTT	CSARVSGGNQPQHF
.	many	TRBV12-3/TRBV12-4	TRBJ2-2	TGTGCCAGCAGTTTGGTAGGAGGGTTCGCGAACACCGGGGAGCTGTTTTTT	CASSLVGGFANTGELFF
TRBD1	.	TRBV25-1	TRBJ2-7	TGTGCCAGCAGTGCCACCCTCGGACAGGGGGTACGGGCCTACGAGCAGTACTTC	CASSATLGQGVRAYEQYF